This T cell receptor beta chain was sequenced in a study of Graves' ophthalmopathy and Graves' hyperthyroidism. Study as a whole: Sampling took place at initial diagnosis, with peripheral blood obtained before any treatment. General study findings and limits: The model achieved around 67% sensitivity and 72.22% specificity for ophthalmopathy progression.

V lost 8 bases and J 1 base, leaving 12 bases between the germline ends. Germline CDR1 is MNHNS and CDR2 is SASEGT. This CDR3 is built from 14 residues. Amplification from RNA transcripts yielded the TCR beta CDR3 regions. HTBI primers were employed in first-round RT-PCR, then a second-round multiplex PCR followed. TCRdb ran MiXCR on the multiplex PCR reads and lists one entry per CDR3 protein. The table shows hundreds of thousands of distinct CDR3 sequences, with 20% to 25% occurring only once. Patients were diagnosed from clinical symptoms, serum thyroxine, TRAb, thyroid ultrasound and orbital computed tomography. This clonotype has ten or more counts. The antigen is unknown.

The sequenced material came from peripheral blood. This TCR came from a woman between 18 and 29 years old with stable Graves' hyperthyroidism. Some clones in this sample may be carry-over from other donors' samples. The chain recombines TRBV6-1 with TRBJ1-5; D is undetermined. This chain's CDR3 is CASHRTASNQPQHF. The CDR3 nucleotides are TGTGCCAGCCACCGGACGGCGAGCAATCAGCCCCAGCATTTT.